This paragraph covers one T cell receptor beta chain sequence. The data were obtained in a study of blood T cell repertoires in COVID-19. Study-wide context: The samples span acute and convalescent COVID-19 from the United States, Italy and Spain. T cells, B-cell-depleted T cells, or PBMCs provided the cDNA or gDNA that served as material.

Authors' methods: Counts of nucleated cells, estimated from reference gene primer amplification, were obtained. The method was immunoSEQ multiplex PCR; TCRdb's version includes in-frame clones alone and lacks a portion of them. The V and J calls and clone size come from that table; D and trimming were worked out from the DNA. Among about 21,000 clones listed, more than 85% were seen once. The germline V gene has CDR1 SGHRS and CDR2 YFSETQ. The CDR3 loop spans 15 amino acids. With V trimmed by 4 bases and J by 2 bases, 3 bases remained unmatched. This TCR was recovered from a man in his 70s with active COVID-19. The chain combines TRBV5-1 with TRBJ2-5; 12 bases fit TRBD2. The sample consisted of peripheral blood. CDR3 DNA: TGCGCCAGCAGCCCCGGACTAGCGGGGCAAGAGACCCAGTACTTC. Amino acids: CASSPGLAGQETQYF.